Below are 9 T cell receptor beta chains sequenced from a single sample in a study of circulating and synovial CD4+ cells in juvenile arthritis. Libraries were prepared by immunoSEQ multiplex PCR; TCRdb keeps only in-frame clonotypes and omits some of them. The sample consists of about 33,000 clones, 90% to 95% of them appearing once. The sample comprised CD4+ T cells from blood. Source of these receptors: a human donor with juvenile idiopathic arthritis.

This rearrangement joins TRBV21-1 to TRBJ2-3; the table assigns TRBD2, which was not confirmed against the DNA. TRBV21-1 is tagged as a pseudogene. The CDR3 length is 17 residues. The CDR3 is CASSFERRSNLTDTQYF. CDR3 sequence (DNA): TGTGCCAGCAGTTTTGAGCGGAGGAGCAACCTCACAGATACGCAGTATTTT.

This chain joins TRBV28 and TRBJ1-1, with D hard to call. Trimming took off 8 bases at V and 10 bases at J, with 14 bases between the two ends. Germline assignment: CDR1 MDHEN and CDR2 SYDVKM. The CDR3 contains 11 residues. The CDR3 DNA follows: TGTGCCAGCGGTATAGCTCTAACAGCTTTCTTT. Translation gives CASGIALTAFF.

V gene TRBV18 combines with J gene TRBJ2-2; D remains unclear. Germline V gives CDR1 KGHSH, CDR2 LQKENI. This CDR3 region has 18 residues. Trimming left V 1 base short and J 1 base short, with 16 bases between. The CDR3 DNA is TGTGCCAGCTCACCACTGTCCCTGTCCCCAGGGAACACCGGGGAGCTGTTTTTT. This sequence encodes CASSPLSLSPGNTGELFF. Variable domain in full (rest from reference TRBV18 and TRBJ2-2): NAGVMQNPRHLVRRRGQEARLRCSPMKGHSHVYWYRQLPEEGLKFMVYLQKENIIDESGMPKERFSAEFPKEGPSILRIQQVVRGDSAAYFCASSPLSLSPGNTGELFFGEGSRLTVL.

V is TRBV7-2 and J is TRBJ1-4, with 7 bases fitting TRBD1. The CDR3 runs to 14 residues. Germline assignment: CDR1 SGHTA and CDR2 FQGNSA. V was pared by 5 bases and J by 7 bases, with 7 bases of the junction left unmatched. CDR3 bases: TGTGCCAGCAGCGAGACAGGGTTCGGTGAAAAACTGTTTTTT. It is translated as CASSETGFGEKLFF.

The rearrangement links TRBV19 to TRBJ1-5; a weak D match, TRBD1 (5 bases). Deletions cut 3 bases from V and 7 bases from J, with 13 bases between. This CDR3 contains 14 residues. The V gene's germline CDR1 is LNHDA and CDR2 SQIVND (reference sequence). This CDR3 reads CASSIQGTGQPQHF. The CDR3 nucleotides are TGTGCCAGTAGTATTCAGGGAACAGGCCAGCCCCAGCATTTT.

The V call is TRBV7-2, the J call TRBJ2-5; D perhaps matches TRBD1 (5 bases). CDR3 length equals 17 residues. Germline assignment: CDR1 SGHTA and CDR2 FQGNSA. Trimming took off 3 bases at V and 2 bases at J, with 19 bases between the two ends. The CDR3 loop is CASSFLRDSALQETQYF. Here the CDR3 DNA reads TGTGCCAGCAGCTTTCTACGCGACAGTGCCCTTCAAGAGACCCAGTACTTC.

The V and J genes are TRBV2 and TRBJ2-7; tentative D call: TRBD1 (5 bases). Germline CDR1 and CDR2: SNHLY and FYNNEI. This CDR3 contains 16 residues. The V gene lost 4 bases and the J gene lost 4 bases, with 20 bases spanning the gap. DNA of the CDR3: TGTGCCAGCAGTGGGGGCCCCCTTGCCTTGACTTACGAGCAGTACTTC. It specifies CASSGGPLALTYEQYF.

The chain carries TRBV7-2 and TRBJ2-5; D unclear. This CDR3 is built from 11 residues. Trimming cost V 5 bases and J 5 bases, with 6 bases left between them. Germline V gene data show CDR1 as SGHTA and CDR2 as FQGNSA. CDR3 in DNA: TGTGCCAGCAGCCCGAGGGAGACCCAGTACTTC. Translated, it gives CASSPRETQYF.

This chain connects TRBV6-5 to TRBJ2-7; 7 bases line up with TRBD2. The ends lost 5 bases at V and 3 bases at J; junction bases unmatched: 4. CDR3 size: 13 residues. Germline V gene sequence: CDR1 MNHEY, CDR2 SVGAGI. The CDR3 here is CASSGGVGYEQYF. DNA of the CDR3: TGTGCCAGCAGTGGGGGGGTGGGCTACGAGCAGTACTTC.